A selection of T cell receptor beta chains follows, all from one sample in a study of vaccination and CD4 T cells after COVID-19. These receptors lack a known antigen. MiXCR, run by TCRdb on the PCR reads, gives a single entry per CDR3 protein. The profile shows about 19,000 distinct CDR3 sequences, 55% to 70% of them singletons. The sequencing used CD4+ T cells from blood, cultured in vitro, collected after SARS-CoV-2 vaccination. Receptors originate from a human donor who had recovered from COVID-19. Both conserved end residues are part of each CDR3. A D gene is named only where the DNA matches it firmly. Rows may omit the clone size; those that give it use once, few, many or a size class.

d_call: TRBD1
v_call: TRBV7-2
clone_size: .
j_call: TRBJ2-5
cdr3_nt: TGTGCCAGCAGCTTAGTTGGGACAGGGGGCTTAGAGACCCAGTACTTC
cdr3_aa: CASSLVGTGGLETQYF

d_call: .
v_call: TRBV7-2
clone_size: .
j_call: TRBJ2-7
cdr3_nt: TGTGCCAGCAGCCCCACCCGGGTTGAGCAGTACTTC
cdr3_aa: CASSPTRVEQYF

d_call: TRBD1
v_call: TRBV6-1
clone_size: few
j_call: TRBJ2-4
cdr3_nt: TGTGCCAGCAGCCCCTCGACGAGGGGGCGCCTACAAAACATTCAGTACTTC
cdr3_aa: CASSPSTRGRLQNIQYF

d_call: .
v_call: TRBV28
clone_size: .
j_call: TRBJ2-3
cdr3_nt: TGTGCCACCCTCAAAGGGGGGCGAACGCAGTATTTT
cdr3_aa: CATLKGGRTQYF

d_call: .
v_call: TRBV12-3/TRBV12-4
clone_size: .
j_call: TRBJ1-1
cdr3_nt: TGTGCCAGCAGTCTCATGCTGAACACTGAAGCTTTCTTT
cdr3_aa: CASSLMLNTEAFF

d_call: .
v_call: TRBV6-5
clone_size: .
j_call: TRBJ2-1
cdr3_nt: TGTGCCAGCAGTTACGCGTACAATGAGCAGTTCTTC
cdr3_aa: CASSYAYNEQFF

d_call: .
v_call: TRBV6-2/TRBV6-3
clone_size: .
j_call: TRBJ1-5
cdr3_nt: TGTGCCAGCAGTTATTCGTCTATCGGGGGACGTGATCAGCCCCAGCATTTT
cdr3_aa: CASSYSSIGGRDQPQHF

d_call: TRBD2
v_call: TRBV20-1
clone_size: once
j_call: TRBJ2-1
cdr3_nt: TGCAGTGCTAGAAGCGGACTAGGTAGCAATGAGCAGTTCTTC
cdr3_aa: CSARSGLGSNEQFF

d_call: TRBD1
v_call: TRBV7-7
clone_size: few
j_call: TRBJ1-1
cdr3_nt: TGTGCCAGCAGCTTCGACAGGGGCACTGAAGCTTTCTTT
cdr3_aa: CASSFDRGTEAFF

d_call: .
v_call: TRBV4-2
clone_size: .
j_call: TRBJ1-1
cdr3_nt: TGTGCCAGCAGCCAAGATGGCCACCAAAGGGGGACCACTGAAGCTTTCTTT
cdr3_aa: CASSQDGHQRGTTEAFF

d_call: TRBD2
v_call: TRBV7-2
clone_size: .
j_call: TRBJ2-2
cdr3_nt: TGTGCCAGCAGCTTCGGGACTAGCTACGCCGGGGAGCTGTTTTTT
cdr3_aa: CASSFGTSYAGELFF